The source of this TCR beta chain is a study of CD8 T cells in ankylosing spondylitis. This clonotype appeared a few times. Its specificity is unknown. Study-wide results and limits: Disease-associated clones were CD8+ and fairly uncommon in peripheral blood. Ankylosing spondylitis blood appeared to be characterized by a TCR beta motif of several highly homologous variants.

This CDR3 has 15 residues. V shed 5 bases and J shed 0 bases, with 10 bases lying between them. Germline CDR1 MGHRA, CDR2 YSYEKL. Researchers built TCR beta libraries using quantitative 5'-RACE with molecular barcodes. TCRdb re-called the 5' RACE reads with MiXCR, one entry per CDR3 protein. The table lists approximately 350,000 distinct CDR3 sequences, 20% to 25% of them singletons. The sequence came from a male donor with ankylosing spondylitis or in good health (not recorded which). The chain is built from TRBV4-1 and TRBJ2-2, with D unclear. Source material: blood, either unsorted or a sorted T cell fraction (not recorded which). CDR3 protein: CASSVSTSNTGELFF. CDR3 nucleotide sequence: TGCGCCAGCAGCGTCAGCACCTCGAACACCGGGGAGCTGTTTTTT.